These T cell receptor beta chains were read from a single sample in a study of regulatory T cells in long-lasting Graves disease. TCRdb passed the multiplex PCR reads through MiXCR, listing each CDR3 protein once. Among roughly 500,000 distinct CDR3 sequences listed, about 12% were seen once. The data were also submitted as part of a second study, on T cells in Graves' hyperthyroidism and ophthalmopathy.

Sequences were derived from peripheral blood mononuclear cells (PBMCs), sampled at new diagnosis, from a patient treated with antithyroid drugs. The receptors stem from a woman in her thirties with Graves disease. Both conserved end residues are part of each CDR3. The D gene is left open where the match is weak. The size field is filled for only some rows; it gives once, few, many or a size class.

D,length,J,V,size,DNA,CDR3
NA,14,TRBJ2-7,TRBV19,few,TGTGCCAGTAGCGAGGGGACACCCTCCTACGAGCAGTACTTC,CASSEGTPSYEQYF
NA,13,TRBJ1-1,TRBV6-2/TRBV6-3,NA,TGTGCCAGCAGTGAGGGTTTAAGGACTGAAGCTTTCTTT,CASSEGLRTEAFF
TRBD1,15,TRBJ1-1,TRBV28,many,TGTGCCAGCAGTTTACGGACAGGATTGAACACTGAAGCTTTCTTT,CASSLRTGLNTEAFF
NA,14,TRBJ2-7,TRBV27,many,TGTGCCAGCAGTGACTTGTCCAAACCCTACGAGCAGTACTTC,CASSDLSKPYEQYF
NA,14,TRBJ1-4,TRBV28,many,TGTGCCAGCAGCAGAGGGGCAGCTAATGAAAAACTGTTTTTT,CASSRGAANEKLFF
NA,14,TRBJ2-7,TRBV20-1,few,TGCAGTGCTAGAGATAGGACGGGGGCAAGCGAGCAGTACTTC,CSARDRTGASEQYF
NA,14,TRBJ2-1,TRBV6-2/TRBV6-3,NA,TGTGCCAGCAGTTACCGAGACAGTTACAATGAGCAGTTCTTC,CASSYRDSYNEQFF
TRBD2,17,TRBJ2-7,TRBV20-1,many,TGCAGTGCTAGAGTGGGGCGGGAGGGCGACGCATCCTACGAGCAGTACTTC,CSARVGREGDASYEQYF
TRBD2,17,TRBJ2-7,TRBV20-1,many,TGCAGTGCTAGGGGACTAGCGGGAGCCTCAAGTCCCTACGAGCAGTACTTC,CSARGLAGASSPYEQYF
NA,14,TRBJ2-4,TRBV7-2,few,TGTGCCAGCAGCTTCAGTCTAGCCAAAAACATTCAGTACTTC,CASSFSLAKNIQYF
TRBD2,16,TRBJ2-1,TRBV5-1,many,TGCGCCAGCAGCGTTACACCGGGACTAGCGACCAATGAGCAGTTCTTC,CASSVTPGLATNEQFF
NA,14,TRBJ2-7,TRBV28,many,TGTGCCAGCAGTTTACTTGTGCCATCCCCCGAGCAGTACTTC,CASSLLVPSPEQYF
NA,14,TRBJ1-2,TRBV2,many,TGTGCCAGCAGTGAGATCAGGGTGAACTATGGCTACACCTTC,CASSEIRVNYGYTF
NA,16,TRBJ1-5,TRBV7-9,NA,TGTGCCAGCAGCTTGGGGGGGCAGGGAACCAATCAGCCCCAGCATTTT,CASSLGGQGTNQPQHF
NA,15,TRBJ2-7,TRBV19,few,TGTGCCAGTAGTGTCAGAGGAGGTCCATCCTACGAGCAGTACTTC,CASSVRGGPSYEQYF
TRBD2,16,TRBJ2-3,TRBV30,many,TGTGCCTGGAGGGGGACTAGCGGAGCCGGTACAGATACGCAGTATTTT,CAWRGTSGAGTDTQYF
NA,16,TRBJ2-3,TRBV7-9,NA,TGTGCCAGCAGCTTAGAGGACTCTCACTACACAGATACGCAGTATTTT,CASSLEDSHYTDTQYF
NA,16,TRBJ1-2,TRBV20-1,NA,TGCAGTGCTAGAGATCCCGCCCAGCCACCGCCCTATGGCTACACCTTC,CSARDPAQPPPYGYTF
NA,18,TRBJ1-3,TRBV4-3,NA,TGCGCCAGCAGCCAAGACCATGGACGGTGGACCTCTGGAAACACCATATATTTT,CASSQDHGRWTSGNTIYF
NA,15,TRBJ1-2,TRBV19,many,TGTGCCAGTAGTATCGACAGAACCACTCGAGCAGGCTACACCTTC,CASSIDRTTRAGYTF
NA,12,TRBJ2-7,TRBV6-2/TRBV6-3,few,TGTGCCAGCAGTTACTCGGACCACGAGCAGTACTTC,CASSYSDHEQYF
TRBD1,15,TRBJ2-1,TRBV7-2,many,TGTGCCAGCAGCATCTGGACAGGGACCTACAATGAGCAGTTCTTC,CASSIWTGTYNEQFF
NA,19,TRBJ2-3,TRBV5-6,many,TGTGCCAGCAGCCAGCTATGGGACGGACCGAAGGGGGGCACAGATACGCAGTATTTT,CASSQLWDGPKGGTDTQYF
NA,14,TRBJ2-7,TRBV2,many,TGTGCCAGCAGTGAGTGGGGGGCGTCCTACGAGCAGTACTTC,CASSEWGASYEQYF
NA,12,TRBJ2-3,TRBV5-5,many,TGTGCCAGCAGCATGGGTGAAGCTACGCAGTATTTT,CASSMGEATQYF
NA,15,TRBJ1-1,TRBV7-9,many,TGTGCCAGCAGCTTAGCGGCAGGACCGAACACTGAAGCTTTCTTT,CASSLAAGPNTEAFF
TRBD1,14,TRBJ2-7,TRBV6-1,NA,TGTGCCAGCAGACGGGGACAGGGGGTTCGCGAGCAGTACTTC,CASRRGQGVREQYF
NA,13,TRBJ2-5,TRBV9,many,TGTGCCAGCAGCGATGGGGGGGCAGAGACCCAGTACTTC,CASSDGGAETQYF